This TCR beta chain emerged from a study of shared clonotypes between healthy human individuals. Study findings and constraints: Blood was the only sampled material, and tissue repertoires likely differ. Donors were few, which limited the genetic and exposure-history diversity represented.

A note on this clone: Its antigen is currently unknown.

Evenly divided among several immunoSEQ plates was the genomic DNA of each subset. Repertoires were generated with immunoSEQ multiplex PCR, while TCRdb's copy carries only in-frame clones and drops some. This sample has about 480,000 clones, with 79% found just once. Adult donors, all healthy and HIV-negative, had no recent acute infections or vaccinations. The germline gives CDR1 ENHRY, CDR2 SYGVKD. The CDR3 extends over 16 amino acids. The junction had 9 bases not matched to a gene; V was cut back by 5 bases and J by 0 bases. Sequenced material: PBMCs. This chain uses TRBV10-3 with TRBJ1-2, with TRBD1 matching 7 bases. This clonotype originated in a woman in her 40s in good health. Some clones in this sample may be carry-over from other donors' samples. The DNA of the CDR3 is TGTGCCATCAGTTATCCCCGACAGGGAGCTAACTATGGCTACACCTTC. Translating it yields CAISYPRQGANYGYTF.